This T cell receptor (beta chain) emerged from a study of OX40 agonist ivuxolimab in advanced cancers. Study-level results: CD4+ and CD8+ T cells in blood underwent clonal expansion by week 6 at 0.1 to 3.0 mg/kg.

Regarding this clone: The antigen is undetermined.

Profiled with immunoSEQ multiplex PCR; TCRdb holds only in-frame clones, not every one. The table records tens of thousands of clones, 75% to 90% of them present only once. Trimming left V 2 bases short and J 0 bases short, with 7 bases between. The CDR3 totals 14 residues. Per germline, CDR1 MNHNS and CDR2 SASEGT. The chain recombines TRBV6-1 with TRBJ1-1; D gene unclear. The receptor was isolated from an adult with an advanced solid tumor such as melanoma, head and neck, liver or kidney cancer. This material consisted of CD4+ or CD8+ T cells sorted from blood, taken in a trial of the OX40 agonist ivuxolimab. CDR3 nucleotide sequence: TGTGCCAGCAGTGAACCAGTAATGAACACTGAAGCTTTCTTT. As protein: CASSEPVMNTEAFF.